This T cell receptor (beta chain) appears in the sequencing data of a study of OX40 agonist ivuxolimab in advanced cancers. Study context: Partial response was recorded in three patients: one hepatocellular carcinoma and two cutaneous melanoma cases.

CDR3 length equals 17 residues. Trimming pared 5 bases from V and 0 bases from J, leaving 19 bases between. Germline CDR1 is MDHEN and CDR2 is SYDVKM. Concerning this clone: Other DNA sequences in this sample translate to the same CDR3.

The data were produced by immunoSEQ multiplex PCR, yet TCRdb's version contains in-frame clones alone and is incomplete. The data hold more than 75,000 clones, with 85% to 90% observed a single time. The source is an adult with an advanced solid tumor such as melanoma, head and neck, liver or kidney cancer. The chain uses TRBV28 and TRBJ1-2; the D gene is possibly TRBD1 (5 bases). The input for sequencing was CD4+ or CD8+ T cells sorted from blood, taken in a trial of the OX40 agonist ivuxolimab. As DNA, the CDR3 is TGTGCCAGCAGTGAGGGGACGGGGATTTTATCTAACTATGGCTACACCTTC. Its protein is CASSEGTGILSNYGYTF.